This TCR beta chain was captured by sequencing in a study of shared clonotypes between healthy human individuals. The repertoire was sequenced with immunoSEQ multiplex PCR; TCRdb's copy has only in-frame clones and lacks some. In the table there are fewer than 600,000 clones, more than 65% of which are singletons. Trimming removed 1 base from V and 2 bases from J; junction bases left unmatched: 2. CDR1 is MGHRA, CDR2 YSYEKL, per germline. The CDR3 length is 16 residues. Sequenced sample: PBMCs. The sequence was collected from a woman aged 40 to 49 in good health. Some clones in this sample may be carry-over from other donors' samples. V gene TRBV4-1 combines with J gene TRBJ2-7, with 13 nucleotides matching TRBD2. For the CDR3, the DNA is TGCGCCAGCAGCCAAGTGGGGACTAGCGGGGCCTACGAGCAGTACTTC. It is translated as CASSQVGTSGAYEQYF.